Each of the 2 T cell receptor beta chains below was sequenced from the same sample in a study of control samples from healthy donors and cancer patients (dated by TCRdb to about 2020). Receptor libraries were prepared by the immunoSEQ multiplex PCR assay. As stored in TCRdb, this immuneACCESS dataset retains in-frame rearrangements with V and J assigned. A fraction of the clones does not appear; measured against another copy, unresolved V genes explain less than half of the discrepancy, and the remainder lacks a known reason. The sample includes 250,000 to 300,000 clones, with roughly four fifths observed a single time. About 14% of the sample lies in the top ten. Sequenced input: PBMCs. These TCRs come from a woman in her fifties or sixties with lung cancer.

The chain is built from TRBV5-1 and TRBJ2-5; TRBD1 matches at 7 bases. Germline V gene sequence: CDR1 SGHRS, CDR2 YFSETQ. Unmatched junction bases numbered 5, after V lost 1 base and J lost 2 bases. This CDR3 has 15 residues. The CDR3 is CASSLQGVGQETQYF. CDR3 in DNA: TGCGCCAGCAGCTTGCAGGGGGTAGGGCAAGAGACCCAGTACTTC.

The V call is TRBV10-3, the J call TRBJ2-5; 8 bases match TRBD2. The CDR3 contains 15 residues. Losses at the gene ends were 6 bases for V and 5 bases for J; bases not matched to a gene: 11. CDR1 is ENHRY, CDR2 SYGVKD, per germline. CDR3 amino acids: CAIRTGVAGHETQYF. The CDR3 DNA reads as TGTGCCATCAGGACCGGGGTAGCGGGGCATGAGACCCAGTACTTC.